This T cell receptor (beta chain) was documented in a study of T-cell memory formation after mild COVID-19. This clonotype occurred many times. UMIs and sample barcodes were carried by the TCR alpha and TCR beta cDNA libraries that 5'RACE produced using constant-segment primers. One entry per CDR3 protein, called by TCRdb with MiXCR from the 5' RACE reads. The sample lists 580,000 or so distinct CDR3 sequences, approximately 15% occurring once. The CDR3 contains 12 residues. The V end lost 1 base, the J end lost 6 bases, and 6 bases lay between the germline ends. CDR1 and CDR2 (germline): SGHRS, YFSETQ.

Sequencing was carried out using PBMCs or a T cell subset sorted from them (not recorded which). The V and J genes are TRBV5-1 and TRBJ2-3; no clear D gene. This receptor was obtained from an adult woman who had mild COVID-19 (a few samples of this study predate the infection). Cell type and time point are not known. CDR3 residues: CASSLSSDTQYF. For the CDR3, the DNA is TGCGCCAGCAGCTTGTCGTCGGATACGCAGTATTTT.